These T cell receptor beta chains were read from a single sample in a study of blood T cell repertoires in COVID-19. Sequenced by immunoSEQ multiplex PCR; TCRdb stores in-frame clones only, minus some. This table has tens of thousands of clones, 87% appearing once. Sequencing input: peripheral blood. The source is a man aged 45-65 years with active COVID-19. Each CDR3 is given with its conserved first and last residue. The D gene is left open where the match is weak. Rows may omit the clone size; those that give it use once, few, many or a size class.

v_call,clone_size,d_call,j_call,cdr3_aa,cdr3_nt
TRBV27,.,.,TRBJ2-7,CASRSGQTRFYEQYF,TGTGCCAGCAGATCCGGACAGACGAGATTCTACGAGCAGTACTTC
TRBV5-4,.,.,TRBJ2-3,CASSLESPGADTQYF,TGTGCCAGCAGCTTGGAATCCCCAGGGGCAGATACGCAGTATTTT
TRBV19,.,TRBD1,TRBJ1-4,CASRDSYFLGRVTNEKLFF,TGTGCCTCCCGGGACAGCTATTTCCTCGGGAGGGTAACTAATGAAAAACTGTTTTTT
TRBV5-4,once,.,TRBJ1-1,CASSLSGGTEAFF,TGTGCCAGCAGCTTGTCTGGGGGGACTGAAGCTTTCTTT
TRBV28,.,.,TRBJ1-2,CASSFPRPGGANYGYTF,TGTGCCAGCAGTTTTCCACGACCCGGGGGGGCGAACTATGGCTACACCTTC
TRBV9,.,.,TRBJ1-1,CASRIGHDENTEAFF,TGTGCCAGCAGGATCGGACACGACGAGAACACTGAAGCTTTCTTT
TRBV7-9,.,TRBD1,TRBJ1-1,CASSRNRGTEAFF,TGTGCCAGCAGCCGAAACAGGGGAACTGAAGCTTTCTTT
TRBV5-5,.,.,TRBJ1-2,CASSIRAAANYGYTF,TGTGCCAGCAGCATCAGGGCAGCCGCTAACTATGGCTACACCTTC
TRBV15,.,TRBD2,TRBJ2-1,CATSTPLGTSGRAPHEQFF,TGTGCCACCAGCACCCCCCTCGGGACTAGCGGGAGGGCCCCCCATGAGCAGTTCTTC
TRBV20-1,.,TRBD2,TRBJ2-2,CSASSGRDTGELFF,TGCAGTGCTAGTAGCGGGAGGGATACCGGGGAGCTGTTTTTT
TRBV28,.,TRBD1,TRBJ1-4,CASISGTGSLIEKLFF,TGTGCCAGCATTTCCGGGACAGGGAGCTTGATTGAAAAACTGTTTTTT
TRBV7-2,.,TRBD1,TRBJ1-4,CASSLSLQGDGEKLFF,TGTGCCAGCAGCTTAAGCCTACAGGGGGATGGAGAAAAACTGTTTTTT
TRBV14,.,.,TRBJ2-3,CASSPLRGAGGTDTQYF,TGTGCCAGCAGCCCCCTGAGGGGCGCAGGGGGCACAGATACGCAGTATTTT
TRBV27,.,.,TRBJ1-2,CASSIKGQGGPYGYTF,TGTGCCAGCAGTATCAAAGGGCAGGGTGGACCCTATGGCTACACCTTC
TRBV29-1,few,.,TRBJ1-2,CSARGDNGYTF,TGCAGCGCCCGAGGGGACAATGGCTACACCTTC
TRBV27,.,TRBD2,TRBJ2-1,CASRSMGTSIVHEQFF,TGTGCCAGCAGGTCAATGGGGACTAGCATCGTGCATGAGCAGTTCTTC
TRBV4-2,.,.,TRBJ1-5,CASSQDYSYSNQPQHF,TGTGCCAGCAGCCAAGATTACTCCTATAGCAATCAGCCCCAGCATTTT
TRBV7-2,.,.,TRBJ2-7,CASSVLYEQYF,TGTGCCAGCAGCGTTCTGTACGAGCAGTACTTC
TRBV20-1,.,TRBD2,TRBJ2-3,CSASRLAASITDTQYF,TGCAGTGCTAGTCGTCTAGCGGCATCTATCACAGATACGCAGTATTTT
TRBV6-5,.,.,TRBJ1-5,CASSDRRHQPQHF,TGTGCCAGCAGCGACAGGAGGCATCAGCCCCAGCATTTT
TRBV7-3,once,TRBD1,TRBJ1-3,CASSLGQPNSGNTIYF,TGTGCCAGCAGCTTGGGACAGCCAAACTCTGGAAACACCATATATTTT
TRBV28,.,TRBD1,TRBJ1-2,CASTPGGTGNGYTF,TGTGCCAGCACTCCCGGCGGGACAGGGAATGGCTACACCTTC
TRBV4-1,.,.,TRBJ2-2,CASSQGRDTGELFF,TGCGCCAGCAGCCAAGGCAGGGACACCGGGGAGCTGTTTTTT
TRBV5-4,.,TRBD2,TRBJ2-1,CASSLKLAEGNEQFF,TGTGCCAGCAGCTTGAAGCTAGCGGAGGGGAATGAGCAGTTCTTC
TRBV7-2,.,.,TRBJ2-3,CASSLAGRTDTQYF,TGTGCCAGCAGCTTAGCGGGCCGCACAGATACGCAGTATTTT
TRBV9,.,.,TRBJ1-4,CASSTSRGEKLFF,TGTGCCAGCAGCACCTCCAGGGGTGAAAAACTGTTTTTT
TRBV4-3,.,.,TRBJ2-1,CASSYHTLSYNEQFF,TGCGCCAGCAGCTACCATACTTTATCCTACAATGAGCAGTTCTTC
TRBV14,.,.,TRBJ2-1,CASSSLGLVHEQFF,TGTGCCAGCAGCTCACTGGGACTGGTCCATGAGCAGTTCTTC
TRBV6-5,.,.,TRBJ1-5,CASSSGAGRQPQHF,TGTGCCAGCAGTTCCGGAGCAGGGAGGCAGCCCCAGCATTTT
TRBV7-9,.,.,TRBJ2-6,CASRRERLGGPGANVLTF,TGTGCCAGCCGGAGGGAACGTTTAGGTGGTCCTGGGGCCAACGTCCTGACTTTC
TRBV30,.,.,TRBJ2-7,CAWSVRHSYEQYF,TGTGCCTGGAGTGTACGTCACAGCTACGAGCAGTACTTC
TRBV3-1/TRBV3-2,.,.,TRBJ1-5,CASSQGRNQPQHF,TGTGCCAGCAGCCAGGGCCGCAATCAGCCCCAGCATTTT
TRBV19,.,.,TRBJ1-1,CASSPGWGLTGSTEAFF,TGTGCCAGTAGTCCGGGGTGGGGGCTTACTGGATCAACTGAAGCTTTCTTT
TRBV4-2,.,.,TRBJ2-2,CASSQDFFAGELFF,TGTGCCAGCAGCCAAGATTTCTTCGCCGGGGAGCTGTTTTTT
TRBV7-2,.,.,TRBJ1-1,CASSQSGPPWDTEAFF,TGTGCCAGCAGCCAAAGCGGGCCTCCGTGGGACACTGAAGCTTTCTTT
TRBV21-1,.,.,TRBJ1-5,CASSNVGNQPQHF,TGTGCCAGCAGCAATGTAGGCAATCAGCCCCAGCATTTT
TRBV11-3,.,TRBD1,TRBJ2-2,CASSLELDRGPNTGELFF,TGTGCCAGCAGCTTAGAATTGGACAGGGGACCGAACACCGGGGAGCTGTTTTTT
TRBV13,.,TRBD2,TRBJ2-2,CASSLFWEGRTGELFF,TGTGCCAGCAGCTTATTTTGGGAGGGCCGTACCGGGGAGCTGTTTTTT
TRBV29-1,.,TRBD1,TRBJ1-1,CSVVGQGNTEAFF,TGCAGCGTTGTAGGACAGGGAAACACTGAAGCTTTCTTT
TRBV9,.,.,TRBJ2-7,CASSASTRSGEQYF,TGTGCCAGCAGCGCTTCGACTAGATCGGGCGAGCAGTACTTC